Presented here are 22 T cell receptor beta chains from one specimen sequenced in a study of tumor-infiltrating lymphocytes in localized non-small cell lung cancer. The assay was immunoSEQ multiplex PCR, and TCRdb's table has in-frame clones only and misses some. Here the sample spans over 9,000 clones, 65% to 90% being singletons. Sequenced sample: uninvolved lung tissue not adjacent to the tumor. The receptors were sampled from a human donor with non-small cell lung cancer.

V usage is TRBV2 and J usage is TRBJ2-7; D possibly matches TRBD1 or TRBD2 (5 bases each). The CDR3 is 14 amino acids. Per the germline V gene, CDR1 is SNHLY and CDR2 is FYNNEI. Trimming left V 4 bases short and J 9 bases short, with 19 bases between. The DNA for the CDR3 is TGTGCCAGCAGTGCCCCTCTCTCAGGGACCGGGCAGTACTTC. Protein product: CASSAPLSGTGQYF.

The V call is TRBV2, the J call TRBJ2-7, with D possibly matching TRBD2 (7 bases). The CDR3 runs to 15 residues. V lost 4 bases to trimming and J lost 4 bases, with 17 bases between them. Germline V CDR1 and CDR2: SNHLY, FYNNEI. The CDR3 nucleotides read TGTGCCAGCAGTGGAGGGGGGGGCACCCAGTACGAGCAGTACTTC. Its protein is CASSGGGGTQYEQYF.

The chain employs TRBV7-2 and TRBJ1-2; no definite D call. V lost 1 base to trimming and J lost 1 base, with 10 bases between them. CDR3 length: 15 amino acids. In germline, CDR1 is SGHTA, CDR2 FQGNSA. The CDR3 is CASSLGPTINYGYTF. The CDR3 nucleotides read TGTGCCAGCAGCTTAGGGCCGACAATTAACTATGGCTACACCTTC.

This chain joins TRBV11-2 and TRBJ2-7; 11 nucleotides line up with TRBD1. Trimming removed 5 bases from V and 1 base from J; junction bases left unmatched: 7. CDR1 is SGHAT, CDR2 FQNNGV, per germline. This CDR3 region has 16 residues. For the CDR3, the DNA is TGTGCCAGCAGCGATCCCGGGACAGGGGGTTCCTACGAGCAGTACTTC. Residues: CASSDPGTGGSYEQYF.

The chain is built from TRBV19 and TRBJ1-2; D gene unclear. V lost 6 bases and J 5 bases, leaving 22 bases between the germline ends. The CDR3 has 16 residues. Germline assignment: CDR1 LNHDA and CDR2 SQIVND (reference sequence). The DNA of the CDR3 is TGTGCCAGTAGAGGACTGAGCCGACTCGAGGGTTATGGCTACACCTTC. Its translation is CASRGLSRLEGYGYTF.

The CDR3 sequence: CASASAPNTEAFF. For the CDR3, the DNA is TGTGCCAGTGCCTCGGCCCCGAACACTGAAGCTTTCTTT. This chain connects TRBV5-4 to TRBJ1-1; D gene ambiguous. Trimming took off 8 bases at V and 1 base at J, with 12 bases between the two ends. CDR1 is SGHNT and CDR2 is YYREEE in the germline V gene (reference sequence). The CDR3 runs to 13 residues.

The rearrangement uses TRBV27 and TRBJ2-7; possible D gene TRBD1, 6 bases. Germline V gene lookup returns CDR1 MNHEY and CDR2 SMNVEV (reference sequence). V gave up 11 bases and J gave up 1 base, with 18 bases separating them. The CDR3 totals 14 residues. CDR3 loop: CAVRKGVGSYEQYF. The CDR3 bases are TGTGCCGTCCGCAAGGGGGTCGGGTCCTACGAGCAGTACTTC.

V and J are TRBV4-3 and TRBJ2-6, with a tentative D call TRBD1 (5 bases). Deletions cut 4 bases from V and 1 base from J, with 17 bases between. Per germline, CDR1 LGHNA and CDR2 YSLEER. The CDR3 loop spans 18 amino acids. This CDR3 is CASSPGPTGLSGANVLTF. The CDR3 nucleotides read TGCGCCAGCAGCCCCGGGCCCACAGGTCTTTCTGGGGCCAACGTCCTGACTTTC.

As DNA, the CDR3 is TGTGCCAGCAGCTTGGGCGCGGGGGGGGTACATTCCAATGAGCAGTTCTTC. Residues: CASSLGAGGVHSNEQFF. The V call is TRBV7-2, the J call TRBJ2-1; the match to TRBD2 covers 9 bases. CDR3 length: 17 amino acids. The germline V gene encodes CDR1 SGHTA and CDR2 FQGNSA. The V gene end was trimmed by 3 bases and the J gene end by 6 bases; junction bases not matched to a gene: 12.

V is TRBV29-1 and J is TRBJ1-2; no clear D. Trimming took off 7 bases at V and 6 bases at J, with 9 bases between the two ends. Germline V lookup: CDR1 SQVTM, CDR2 ANQGSEA. This CDR3 comprises 10 residues. DNA of the CDR3: TGCAGCGGGAGCGGGGATGGCTACACCTTC. Amino acid sequence: CSGSGDGYTF.

The V and J genes are TRBV11-2 and TRBJ2-7; D not resolved. The CDR3 extends over 13 amino acids. Germline assignment: CDR1 SGHAT and CDR2 FQNNGV. V lost 2 bases, J lost 0 bases, and 5 bases lay in between. The CDR3: CASSLIPSYEQYF. DNA of the CDR3: TGTGCCAGCAGCTTAATTCCCTCCTACGAGCAGTACTTC.

The chain has TRBV10-3 and TRBJ1-5; D is undetermined. The germline CDR1 and CDR2 sequences are ENHRY and SYGVKD. Trimming removed 4 bases from V and 3 bases from J, with 10 bases in between. CDR3 length equals 14 residues. CDR3 DNA: TGTGCCATCAGTGGAGGGCAGCCCAATCAGCCCCAGCATTTT. Translating it yields CAISGGQPNQPQHF.

V is TRBV5-1 and J is TRBJ2-2; no clear D. Trimming stripped 4 bases from V and 0 bases from J, with 7 bases between. This CDR3 spans 14 amino acids. The germline V gene encodes CDR1 SGHRS and CDR2 YFSETQ. CDR3 DNA sequence: TGCGCCAGCAGCCCCGACGCGAACACCGGGGAGCTGTTTTTT. This encodes CASSPDANTGELFF.

CDR3 sequence (DNA): TGTGCCAGCAGCGTAGGATCTGGGTCCGAGACCCAGTACTTC. Protein sequence: CASSVGSGSETQYF. The chain recombines TRBV9 with TRBJ2-5; D is unclear. The CDR3 extends over 14 amino acids. Trimming removed 0 bases at V and 5 bases at J, with 11 bases between. Germline CDR1 reads SGDLS; CDR2 reads YYNGEE. The entire variable domain, with the rest obtained from reference TRBV9 and TRBJ2-5, is as follows: DSGVTQTPKHLITATGQRVTLRCSPRSGDLSVYWYQQSLDQGLQFLIQYYNGEERAKGNILERFSAQQFPDLHSELNLSSLELGDSALYFCASSVGSGSETQYFGPGTRLLVL.

The genes are TRBV6-5 and TRBJ2-7; TRBD1 matches 9 bases. Unmatched junction bases numbered 4, after V lost 1 base and J lost 3 bases. This CDR3 has 15 residues. The germline gives CDR1 MNHEY, CDR2 SVGAGI. CDR3 DNA: TGTGCCAGCAGTTACTTCGGGACAGGGTTCTACGAGCAGTACTTC. Its translation is CASSYFGTGFYEQYF.

This chain links TRBV2 with TRBJ2-7; D may be TRBD2 (6 bases). Germline-derived CDR1 and CDR2 are SNHLY and FYNNEI. V lost 7 bases and J 6 bases, leaving 16 bases between the germline ends. The CDR3 loop spans 13 amino acids. Written as DNA, the CDR3 is TGTGCCAGCAATGGACGGGACTCCCTCGAGCAGTACTTC. It yields the protein CASNGRDSLEQYF. The whole variable domain, remainder taken from reference TRBV2 and TRBJ2-7, is EPEVTQTPSHQVTQMGQEVILRCVPISNHLYFYWYRQILGQKVEFLVSFYNNEISEKSEIFDDQFSVERPDGSNFTLKIRSTKLEDSAMYFCASNGRDSLEQYFGPGTRLTVT.

This clone was seen a single time. V usage is TRBV7-9 and J usage is TRBJ2-2; D not certain. V gave up 0 bases and J gave up 5 bases, with 7 bases separating them. Germline-derived CDR1 and CDR2 are SEHNR and FQNEAQ (reference sequence). The CDR3 is 14 amino acids. For the CDR3, the DNA is TGTGCCAGCAGCTTAGCTGGACCTACCGGGGAGCTGTTTTTT. Its translation: CASSLAGPTGELFF.

CDR3 DNA: TGTGCCAGCAGCCTCCAACAGAGCACTGAAGCTTTCTTT. Its protein is CASSLQQSTEAFF. This chain uses TRBV7-3 with TRBJ1-1; D ambiguous. The V end was cut by 5 bases, the J end by 4 bases, with 11 bases between. The CDR3 consists of 13 residues. Germline CDR1 reads SGHTA; CDR2 reads FQGTGA.

The CDR3 DNA follows: TGTGCCAGCAGCTTAGGACGGGGACAGACAATATACGAGCAGTACTTC. Amino acid sequence: CASSLGRGQTIYEQYF. The chain employs TRBV11-2 and TRBJ2-7; 7 nucleotides line up with TRBD1. The germline CDR1 and CDR2 sequences are SGHAT and FQNNGV. CDR3 length: 16 amino acids. Trimming removed 1 base from V and 4 bases from J; junction bases left unmatched: 10.

V and J are TRBV4-1 and TRBJ2-7, with TRBD2 as a possible D gene (6 bases). The CDR3 sequence is 14 residues long. V lost 3 bases and J 5 bases, leaving 14 bases between the germline ends. The germline CDR1 and CDR2 sequences are MGHRA and YSYEKL. CDR3 sequence (DNA): TGCGCCAGCAGCCAGACACCGGGAGCAGACGAGCAGTACTTC. This gives the protein CASSQTPGADEQYF.

There are a few counts of this clone. CDR3 region: CAIGGTSSGNTIYF. The CDR3 DNA is TGTGCCATCGGAGGGACGAGCTCTGGAAACACCATATATTTT. The chain uses TRBV6-6 and TRBJ1-3; tentatively, D is TRBD1 (5 bases). The germline V and J ends were trimmed by 10 bases and 0 bases, with 13 bases remaining between them. CDR1 and CDR2 (germline): MNHNY, SVGAGI (reference sequence). This CDR3 comprises 14 residues.

V gene TRBV18 combines with J gene TRBJ2-5, with 10 bases aligning to TRBD1. The CDR3 is 17 residues long. Germline CDR1 KGHSH, CDR2 LQKENI. V lost 3 bases, J lost 1 base, and 8 bases stayed unmatched. CDR3 DNA: TGTGCCAGCTCACCCGACAGGGGGCGGTGGATCCAAGAGACCCAGTACTTC. Residues: CASSPDRGRWIQETQYF.